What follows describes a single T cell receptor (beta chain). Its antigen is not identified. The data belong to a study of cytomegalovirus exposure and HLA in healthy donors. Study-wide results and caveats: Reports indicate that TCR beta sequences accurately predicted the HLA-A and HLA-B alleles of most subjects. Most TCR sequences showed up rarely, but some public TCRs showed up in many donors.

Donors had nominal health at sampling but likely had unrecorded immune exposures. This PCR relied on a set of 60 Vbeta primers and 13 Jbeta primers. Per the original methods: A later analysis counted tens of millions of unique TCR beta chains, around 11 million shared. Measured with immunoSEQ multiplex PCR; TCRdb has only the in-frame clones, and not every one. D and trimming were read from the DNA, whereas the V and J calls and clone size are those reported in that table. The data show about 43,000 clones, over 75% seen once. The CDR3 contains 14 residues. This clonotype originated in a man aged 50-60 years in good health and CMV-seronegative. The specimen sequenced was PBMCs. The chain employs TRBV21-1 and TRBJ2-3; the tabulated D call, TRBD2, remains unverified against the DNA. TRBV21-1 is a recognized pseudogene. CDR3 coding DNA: TGTGCCAGCAGGGAGGGGGGGGACACAGATACGCAGTATTTT. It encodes CASREGGDTDTQYF.